The entry below describes one T cell receptor (beta chain). Generated by immunoSEQ multiplex PCR, the TCRdb table keeps only in-frame clones and is missing some. Of roughly 120,000 clones in the sample, approximately 86% were seen once. V was pared by 5 bases and J by 5 bases, with 5 bases of the junction left unmatched. The CDR3 covers 13 residues. CDR1 and CDR2 (germline): MDHEN, SYDVKM. The entry originates in a study of T cell responses to AZD1222 COVID-19 vaccine. This receptor was obtained from an adult in good health. The sample in question was peripheral blood, obtained on day 0 of AZD1222 vaccination. The rearrangement joins TRBV28 to TRBJ1-2; 7 positions match TRBD1. The CDR3: CASSVSGGYGYTF. As DNA, the CDR3 is TGTGCCAGCAGTGTTTCAGGGGGTTATGGCTACACCTTC.